These T cell receptor beta chains were read from a single sample in a study of blood T cell repertoires in COVID-19. Profiling relied on immunoSEQ multiplex PCR, and the TCRdb table lists in-frame clones only, not all of them. This sample carries about 84,000 clones, about 83% of them seen once, and the ten largest clones take around two fifths. The sample was peripheral blood. The source is a man older than 75 with active or convalescent COVID-19. The conserved cysteine and the conserved F or W are not part of the CDR3 here. D genes are given only for firm matches. Rows may omit the clone size; those that give it use once, few, many or a size class.

J gene	V gene	clone size	D gene	CDR3 protein
TRBJ2-7	TRBV6-5	few	-	ASCWGELSEQY
TRBJ2-3	TRBV6-6	-	-	ASSYSTLTDTQY
TRBJ1-1	TRBV5-1	-	-	ASSLELGQNTEAF
TRBJ2-7	TRBV27	-	-	ASSLGGGNSYEQY
TRBJ2-7	TRBV7-6	-	-	ASSPQTRQGEQY
TRBJ1-5	TRBV13	-	-	ASSLGSLADYSNQPQH
TRBJ1-2	TRBV19	many	TRBD1	AVRQGSSYGYT
TRBJ1-4	TRBV6-5	-	-	ASSFRVKEKLF
TRBJ1-1	TRBV2	-	TRBD1	ASLRDRDTEAF
TRBJ2-3	TRBV4-3	-	TRBD2	ASSQDWSSGRTDTQY
TRBJ2-1	TRBV7-2	-	-	ASSLAQRRNEQF
TRBJ2-7	TRBV7-9	-	-	ASSSIGKQGTYEQY
TRBJ1-2	TRBV2	-	-	ASSELVQGVNYGYT
TRBJ2-1	TRBV24-1	few	-	ATSDLSGTLDEQF
TRBJ1-1	TRBV21-1	-	-	ASTHRGRYTEAF
TRBJ1-1	TRBV6-5	few	TRBD1	ASSYARGRLNTEAF
TRBJ1-2	TRBV6-1	-	TRBD1	ASSGGFQGGDYGYT
TRBJ1-6	TRBV6-5	-	TRBD1	ASTPDRARSPLH
TRBJ2-1	TRBV6-5	-	TRBD2	ASRRGLNNEQF
TRBJ2-2	TRBV11-2	-	TRBD2	ASSLLLAPGGGTGELF
TRBJ2-5	TRBV6-6	-	TRBD1	ASSYGTVETQY
TRBJ2-3	TRBV3-1/TRBV3-2	-	-	ASSQGSGPCTDTQY